The source of this TCR beta chain is a study of cytomegalovirus exposure and HLA in healthy donors. J was trimmed by 8 bases and V by 6 bases; bases with no gene match: 7. CDR3 length equals 13 residues. The germline V gene has CDR1 MDHEN and CDR2 SYDVKM. PCR used 60 Vbeta primers and 13 Jbeta primers. Some clones are missing from TCRdb's copy, which holds only in-frame ones; the method was immunoSEQ multiplex PCR. Among about 150,000 clones, 70% to 85% were seen once, and the ten largest hold more than 1.4%. Sequencing was carried out using PBMCs. The chain carries TRBV28 and TRBJ2-1, with 7 nucleotides matching TRBD1. The sequence was collected from a male donor in good health and CMV-seronegative. The CDR3 is CASSPTGDDEQFF. The CDR3 region has the DNA TGTGCCAGCAGCCCTACAGGGGACGATGAGCAGTTCTTC.